This T cell receptor beta chain was recorded in a study of regulatory T cells in long-lasting Graves disease. Study findings and constraints: Persistent disease preferred TRBV28, TRBJ1-2 and TRBJ2-5; new disease, TRBV20-1 and TRBJ2-1.

Arm-PCR of CDR3 regions and iRepertoire HTBI primers were used to build TCR beta libraries. TCRdb reanalysed the multiplex PCR reads using MiXCR and keeps one entry per CDR3 protein. The sample lists under 700,000 distinct CDR3 sequences, about 15% seen once, with around a quarter in the top ten. The time point: newly diagnosed GD, antithyroid drugs for less than 3 months. Scientists built the TCR library using RNA that was extracted from PBMCs. Germline V gene lookup returns CDR1 SEHNR and CDR2 FQNEAQ (reference sequence). The CDR3 runs 15 residues. The V end lost 5 bases, the J end lost 4 bases, and 17 bases lay between the germline ends. This clonotype was detected many times. What it binds is unknown. This sample also belongs to another study, concerning T cells in Graves' hyperthyroidism and ophthalmopathy. That work states: For ophthalmopathy, model prediction preceded onset by a median 6.5 months.

Sequencing used peripheral blood mononuclear cells (PBMCs), obtained at new diagnosis, from a patient treated with antithyroid drugs. This chain uses TRBV7-9 with TRBJ1-2; weak D call: TRBD1 (6 bases). The receptor comes from a middle-aged woman with Graves disease. The CDR3 region has the DNA TGTGCCAGCAGCCTACAAGGACAGCCCCGCTATGGCTACACCTTC. Protein product: CASSLQGQPRYGYTF.